These 28 T cell receptor beta chains came from one sample sequenced in a study of Graves' ophthalmopathy and Graves' hyperthyroidism. The authors amplified TCR beta CDR3 regions from RNA transcripts. The workflow started with a first-round RT-PCR run with HTBI primers and then moved on to a second-round multiplex PCR. TCRdb re-called the multiplex PCR reads through MiXCR, storing one row per CDR3 protein. The data contain around 670,000 distinct CDR3 sequences, 40% of them singletons. The sample taken for sequencing was peripheral blood. Receptor source: an adult man with Graves' ophthalmopathy.

Comments on this clonotype: Germline and junction disagree at one end, which may indicate a read error. This rearrangement joins TRBV10-2 to TRBJ2-7; D not resolved. This CDR3 spans 15 amino acids. The V gene's germline CDR1 is WSHSY and CDR2 SAAADI. The CDR3 DNA sequence: TGTGCCAGCAGTTACGGCACTATGAGCTCCTACGAGCAGTACTTC. It codes for CASSYGTMSSYEQYF.

Comment on this clonotype: This may come from a read error, since a much larger clone is one base off. J is TRBJ1-4 and V is TRBV25-1; D remains unclear. The CDR3 is made up of 14 amino acids. Germline V gene sequence: CDR1 MGHDK, CDR2 SYGVNS. CDR3 coding DNA: TGTGCCAGCAGTGAAGGAGGAGGATTTGGAAAACTGCTTTTT. Translated: CASSEGGGFGKLLF.

The gene calls are TRBV5-6 and TRBJ2-5, with 10 bases identical to TRBD2. Germline CDR1 reads SGHDT; CDR2 reads YYEEEE. Unmatched junction bases numbered 5, after V lost 5 bases and J lost 1 base. This CDR3 comprises 15 residues. The CDR3 loop reads CASSSSGGFQETQYF. CDR3 in DNA: TGTGCCAGCAGTTCTAGCGGGGGATTCCAAGAGACCCAGTACTTC.

This clonotype was observed a handful of times. The V call is TRBV5-1, the J call TRBJ1-5, with 9 bases that match TRBD1. CDR3 length: 15 residues. Trimming took 4 bases from V and 4 from J; bases not matched to a gene: 6. Germline V gene sequence: CDR1 SGHRS, CDR2 YFSETQ. The CDR3 protein is CASSRTTGGNQPQHF. The DNA of the CDR3 is TGCGCCAGCAGCCGAACGACAGGGGGAAATCAGCCCCAGCATTTT.

This clonotype has more than one count but fewer than ten. The gene calls are TRBV20-1 and TRBJ1-2; perhaps TRBD1 as D (5 bases). The V end lost 1 base, the J end lost 8 bases, and 20 bases lay between the germline ends. This CDR3 contains 15 residues. From germline, CDR1 is DFQATT and CDR2 SNEGSKA (reference sequence). The CDR3 here is CSARARGWRPNGYTF. CDR3 nucleotides: TGCAGTGCTAGAGCGAGGGGTTGGAGACCAAACGGCTACACCTTC.

Worth noting for this clonotype: The junction shows a germline mismatch at one end, possibly a read error. This chain joins TRBV5-6 and TRBJ1-1; D might be TRBD1 (5 bases). The CDR3 length is 12 residues. From germline, CDR1 is SGHDT and CDR2 YYEEEE. This CDR3 reads CASSEGSTVAFF. The CDR3 DNA reads as TGTGCCAGCAGTGAGGGGAGCACTGTAGCTTTCTTT.

The genes are TRBV7-9 and TRBJ1-4; D is uncertain. Germline CDR1 reads SEHNR; CDR2 reads FQNEAQ (reference sequence). CDR3 size: 14 residues. The V gene lost 2 bases and the J gene lost 0 bases, with 4 bases spanning the gap. CDR3 DNA: TGTGCCAGCAGCTTACAGACAACTAATGAAAAACTGTTTTTT. Its translation: CASSLQTTNEKLFF.

This clonotype was picked up many times. This sequence joins TRBV7-9 and TRBJ2-7; D gene uncertain. Germline-derived CDR1 and CDR2 are SEHNR and FQNEAQ (reference sequence). CDR3 length equals 14 residues. Trimming removed 5 bases at V and 3 bases at J, with 14 bases between. CDR3 sequence (DNA): TGTGCCAGCAGCCGAACAGAAGACCGCTACGAGCAGTACTTC. Protein sequence: CASSRTEDRYEQYF. The full variable domain, completed using reference TRBV7-9 and TRBJ2-7, is DTGVSQNPRHKITKRGQNVTFRCDPISEHNRLYWYRQTLGQGPEFLTYFQNEAQLEKSRLLSDRFSAERPKGSFSTLEIQRTEQGDSAMYLCASSRTEDRYEQYFGPGTRLTVT.

This clonotype has more than one count but fewer than ten. V usage is TRBV7-9 and J usage is TRBJ1-2; 10 bases are a match to TRBD1. CDR3 length: 14 amino acids. Germline lookup yields CDR1 SEHNR and CDR2 FQNEAQ (reference sequence). Trimming removed 5 bases from V and 4 bases from J; junction bases left unmatched: 4. The CDR3 loop reads CASSQGTGVYGYTF. The CDR3 bases are TGTGCCAGCAGCCAGGGGACAGGGGTCTATGGCTACACCTTC.

The CDR3 bases are TGTGCCTGGAGTGCCCGGACAGGGGGCGGTGTGAACACTGAAGCTTTCTTT. Translating it yields CAWSARTGGGVNTEAFF. The V gene is TRBV25-1, the J gene TRBJ1-1; 11 bases match TRBD1. This CDR3 is built from 17 residues. Germline values: CDR1 MGHDK, CDR2 SYGVNS. J gave up 0 bases and V 11 bases, and 14 bases lay outside the gene matches.

This clonotype turned up a few times. CDR3 bases: TGTGCCAGCAGCGCGGGGGACAGCAATCAGCCCCAGCATTTT. It translates to CASSAGDSNQPQHF. This chain connects TRBV9 to TRBJ1-5, with D possibly matching TRBD1 (5 bases). The V gene's germline CDR1 is SGDLS and CDR2 YYNGEE. The CDR3 has 14 amino acids. The V end was cut by 3 bases, the J end by 1 base, with 8 bases between. Based on the CDR3 plus reference TRBV9 and TRBJ1-5, the full variable domain is DSGVTQTPKHLITATGQRVTLRCSPRSGDLSVYWYQQSLDQGLQFLIQYYNGEERAKGNILERFSAQQFPDLHSELNLSSLELGDSALYFCASSAGDSNQPQHFGDGTRLSIL.

J is TRBJ2-5 and V is TRBV4-3, with 11 nucleotides matching TRBD2. The trim removed 2 bases at V and 2 bases at J, leaving 4 bases unmatched. Germline values: CDR1 LGHNA, CDR2 YSLEER. This CDR3 contains 16 residues. The CDR3 coding sequence is TGCGCCAGCAGCCAAACTAGCGGGGGACTTCAAGAGACCCAGTACTTC. Encoded protein: CASSQTSGGLQETQYF.

A single count supports this clonotype. A much larger clone sits a single nucleotide away, making a read error possible. This chain links TRBV24-1 with TRBJ1-5, with TRBD1 matching 8 bases. This CDR3 has 14 amino acids. The junction had 4 bases not matched to a gene; V was cut back by 5 bases and J by 5 bases. Per the germline V gene, CDR1 is KGHDR and CDR2 is SFDVKD. This CDR3 reads CATSVPTGDQPQHF. CDR3 bases: TGTGCCACCAGTGTTCCGACAGGGGATCAGCCCCAGCATTTT.

The V gene is TRBV19, the J gene TRBJ1-2, with TRBD1 identical over 8 bases. This CDR3 has 15 residues. Germline V CDR1 and CDR2: LNHDA, SQIVND (reference sequence). V lost 4 bases, J lost 8 bases, and 12 bases stayed unmatched. The CDR3 region has the DNA TGTGCCAGTAGTACCGAGACAGGGGTAGATAGAGGCTACACCTTC. The encoded protein is CASSTETGVDRGYTF.

Details on this clonotype: The conserved closing phenylalanine or tryptophan is absent in this CDR3, likely reflecting a read error. The chain employs TRBV20-1 and TRBJ1-1; D gene uncertain. Per the germline V gene, CDR1 is DFQATT and CDR2 is SNEGSKA (reference sequence). Trimming left V 6 bases short and J 4 bases short, with 18 bases between. The length of the CDR3 is 14 residues. This CDR3 reads CSAVDGEVTTEAFS. For the CDR3, the DNA is TGCAGTGCCGTGGATGGGGAGGTGACCACTGAAGCTTTCTCT.

This clonotype was counted between two and nine times. The chain has TRBV7-8 and TRBJ1-2; possibly TRBD1 for D (6 bases). Germline CDR1 and CDR2: SGHVS and FQNEAQ. The V end was cut by 5 bases, the J end by 0 bases, with 13 bases between. This CDR3 is 15 amino acids long. This CDR3 reads CASSQDRTANYGYTF. For the CDR3, the DNA is TGTGCCAGCAGCCAAGACCGGACAGCTAACTATGGCTACACCTTC.

Of note for this clonotype: The junction does not match germline at one end; this may be a read error. The V and J genes are TRBV10-2 and TRBJ1-2; no clear D. Germline CDR1 and CDR2: WSHSY and SAAADI. The CDR3 totals 17 residues. The CDR3 sequence is CASSYLSGRETNYGYTF. Here the CDR3 DNA reads TGTGCCAGCAGTTATCTTTCGGGAAGAGAAACTAACTATGGCTACACCTTC.

CDR3 bases: TGCAGTGCTAGAGATAGGTTAGCGGAGTACCAAGAGACCCAGTACTTC. This translates into CSARDRLAEYQETQYF. V and J are TRBV20-1 and TRBJ2-5; D is perhaps TRBD2 (6 bases). This CDR3 is 16 amino acids long. Germline V lookup: CDR1 DFQATT, CDR2 SNEGSKA (reference sequence). The ends were cut back, 0 bases at V and 0 bases at J, with 14 bases in the middle.

The chain carries TRBV5-1 and TRBJ2-5; D remains ambiguous. Trimming pared 0 bases from V and 1 base from J, leaving 7 bases between. This CDR3 comprises 14 residues. Germline V gene lookup returns CDR1 SGHRS and CDR2 YFSETQ. This CDR3 reads CASSLGRFQETQYF. The CDR3 coding sequence is TGCGCCAGCAGCTTGGGACGGTTCCAAGAGACCCAGTACTTC.

This clonotype was counted only a few times. The chain has TRBV10-3 and TRBJ1-3; 11 positions agree with TRBD1. The CDR3 loop spans 18 amino acids. With 4 bases clipped from V and 2 bases from J, the junction kept 10 bases outside the gene matches. CDR1 ENHRY and CDR2 SYGVKD come from the germline V gene. The CDR3 sequence is CAISGGGTGGLPGNTIYF. The CDR3 bases are TGTGCCATCAGTGGTGGAGGGACAGGGGGTCTCCCTGGAAACACCATATATTTT.

V gene TRBV15 combines with J gene TRBJ2-6; 7 positions match TRBD1. Germline V gene sequence: CDR1 LNHNV, CDR2 YYDKDF (reference sequence). This CDR3 region has 15 residues. With 7 bases clipped from V and 2 bases from J, the junction kept 5 bases outside the gene matches. The CDR3 sequence: CATIPDRAGANVLTF. CDR3 nucleotide sequence: TGTGCCACCATCCCAGACAGGGCTGGGGCCAACGTCCTGACTTTC.

This clonotype has ten or more counts. The V gene is TRBV7-9, the J gene TRBJ1-4; TRBD1 is a possible D gene (5 bases). The length of the CDR3 is 13 residues. Trimming took off 1 base at V and 6 bases at J, with 6 bases between the two ends. Looked up from germline, CDR1 is SEHNR and CDR2 is FQNEAQ (reference sequence). In DNA form, the CDR3 reads TGTGCCAGCAGCTTAGTAGGGGATGAAAAACTGTTTTTT. Amino acid sequence: CASSLVGDEKLFF.

This clonotype was observed many times. This rearrangement joins TRBV29-1 to TRBJ2-5; unclear D gene. Trimming stripped 7 bases from V and 0 bases from J, with 12 bases between. Germline CDR1 is SQVTM and CDR2 is ANQGSEA. The CDR3 runs 13 residues. This CDR3 reads CSGLRGYQETQYF. The DNA of the CDR3 is TGCAGCGGCCTTAGAGGATACCAAGAGACCCAGTACTTC.

DNA of the CDR3: TGCGCCAGCAGCTTGTTCAGGGGGAGGGCCAAAGAGACCCAGTACTTC. Protein product: CASSLFRGRAKETQYF. This sequence joins TRBV5-1 and TRBJ2-5; D may correspond to TRBD1 or TRBD2 (7 bases each). V was trimmed by 1 base and J by 3 bases, leaving 16 bases between them. Germline V lookup: CDR1 SGHRS, CDR2 YFSETQ. The CDR3 covers 16 residues.

The chain is built from TRBV29-1 and TRBJ1-2; the match to TRBD1 covers 9 bases. Trimming cost V 3 bases and J 10 bases; bases outside gene matches: 6. CDR1 and CDR2 from the germline V gene are SQVTM and ANQGSEA. CDR3 length: 12 amino acids. The chain's CDR3 is CSVETGGQDYTF. The CDR3 DNA reads TGCAGCGTTGAGACAGGGGGGCAGGACTACACCTTC. Full variable domain (missing parts from reference TRBV29-1 and TRBJ1-2): SAVISQKPSRDICQRGTSLTIQCQVDSQVTMMFWYRQQPGQSLTLIATANQGSEATYESGFVIDKFPISRPNLTFSTLTVSNMSPEDSSIYLCSVETGGQDYTFGSGTRLTVV.

Only a few counts were recorded for this clonotype. The chain employs TRBV20-1 and TRBJ1-5; no clear D. Germline CDR1 and CDR2: DFQATT and SNEGSKA (reference sequence). The CDR3 runs to 14 residues. V lost 3 bases and J 0 bases, leaving 9 bases between the germline ends. The CDR3 reads CSASPDSSNQPQHF. CDR3 bases: TGCAGTGCTAGTCCTGATTCTAGCAATCAGCCCCAGCATTTT.

The genes are TRBV24-1 and TRBJ1-5, with D perhaps TRBD1 (6 bases). V shed 3 bases and J shed 14 bases, with 19 bases lying between them. Germline loops: CDR1 KGHDR, CDR2 SFDVKD. The CDR3 covers 14 residues. CDR3 coding DNA: TGTGCCACCAGTGATGTAGCGGGGGGGCCAGCCGAGCATTTT. As protein: CATSDVAGGPAEHF.

This chain links TRBV5-4 with TRBJ1-2; tentative D call: TRBD1 (5 bases). Trimming left V 4 bases short and J 10 bases short, with 17 bases between. The CDR3 totals 13 residues. Germline CDR1 reads SGHNT; CDR2 reads YYREEE (reference sequence). Written as DNA, the CDR3 is TGTGCCAGCAGCGTCGATCCGGGACGTAACTACACCTTC. It encodes CASSVDPGRNYTF.